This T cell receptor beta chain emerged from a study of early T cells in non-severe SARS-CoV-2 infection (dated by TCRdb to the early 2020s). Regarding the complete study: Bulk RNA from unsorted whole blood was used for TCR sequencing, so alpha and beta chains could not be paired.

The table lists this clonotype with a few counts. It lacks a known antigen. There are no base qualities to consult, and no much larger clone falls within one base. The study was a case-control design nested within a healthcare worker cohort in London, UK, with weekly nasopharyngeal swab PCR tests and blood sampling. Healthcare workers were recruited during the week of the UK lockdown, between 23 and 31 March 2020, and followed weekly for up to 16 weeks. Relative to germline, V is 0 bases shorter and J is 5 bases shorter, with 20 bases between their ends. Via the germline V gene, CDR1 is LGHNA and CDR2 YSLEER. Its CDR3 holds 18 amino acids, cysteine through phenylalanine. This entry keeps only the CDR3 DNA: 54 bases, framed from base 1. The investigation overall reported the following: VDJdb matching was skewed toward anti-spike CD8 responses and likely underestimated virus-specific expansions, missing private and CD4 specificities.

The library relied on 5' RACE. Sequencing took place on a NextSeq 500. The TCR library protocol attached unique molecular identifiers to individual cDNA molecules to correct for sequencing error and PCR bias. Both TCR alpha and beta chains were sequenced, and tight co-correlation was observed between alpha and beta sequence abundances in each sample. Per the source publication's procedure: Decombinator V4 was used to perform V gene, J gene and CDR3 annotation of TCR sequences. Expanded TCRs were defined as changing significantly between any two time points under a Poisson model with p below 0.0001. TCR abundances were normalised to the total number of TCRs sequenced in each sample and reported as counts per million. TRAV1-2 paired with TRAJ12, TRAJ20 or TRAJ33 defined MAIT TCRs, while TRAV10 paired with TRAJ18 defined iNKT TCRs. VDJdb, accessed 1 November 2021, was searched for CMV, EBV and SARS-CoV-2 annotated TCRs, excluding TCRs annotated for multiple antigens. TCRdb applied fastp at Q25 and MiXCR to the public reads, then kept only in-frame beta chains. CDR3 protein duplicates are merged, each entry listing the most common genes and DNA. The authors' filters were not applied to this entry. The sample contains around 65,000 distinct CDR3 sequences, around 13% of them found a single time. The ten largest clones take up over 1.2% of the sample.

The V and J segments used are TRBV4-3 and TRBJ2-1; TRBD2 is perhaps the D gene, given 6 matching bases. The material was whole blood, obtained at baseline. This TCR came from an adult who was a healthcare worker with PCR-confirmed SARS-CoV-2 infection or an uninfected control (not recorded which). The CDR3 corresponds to CASSQERGLARADNEQFF. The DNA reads TGCGCCAGCAGCCAAGAGAGGGGCCTAGCGCGAGCCGACAATGAGCAGTTCTTC.